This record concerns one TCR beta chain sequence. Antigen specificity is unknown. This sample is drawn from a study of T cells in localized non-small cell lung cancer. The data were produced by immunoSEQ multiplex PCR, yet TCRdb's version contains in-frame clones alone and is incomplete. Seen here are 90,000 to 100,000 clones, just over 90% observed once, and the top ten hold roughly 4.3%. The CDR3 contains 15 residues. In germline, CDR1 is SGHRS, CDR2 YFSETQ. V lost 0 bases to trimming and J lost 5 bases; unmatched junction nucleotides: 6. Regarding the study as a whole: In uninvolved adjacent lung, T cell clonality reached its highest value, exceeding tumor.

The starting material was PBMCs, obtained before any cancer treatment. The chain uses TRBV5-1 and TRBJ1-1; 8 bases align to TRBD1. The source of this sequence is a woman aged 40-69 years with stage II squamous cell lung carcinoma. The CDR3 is CASSLEQGAWTEAFF. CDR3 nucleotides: TGCGCCAGCAGCTTGGAGCAGGGGGCTTGGACTGAAGCTTTCTTT.